This record concerns one T cell receptor (beta chain) sequence. The antigen remains undetermined. Expressed TCRB transcripts were sequenced because the isolated RNA had all been reverse transcribed beforehand. The method was immunoSEQ multiplex PCR; TCRdb's version includes in-frame clones alone and lacks a portion of them. This sample carries about 470,000 clones, roughly 30% of them seen once, and the ten largest clones take 0.05% to 0.07%. The germline V gene has CDR1 SNHLY and CDR2 FYNNEI. The CDR3 is 16 residues long. The ends lost 2 bases at V and 1 base at J; junction bases unmatched: 4. The data were obtained in a study of beta chain features in type 1 diabetes. Looking at the study overall: The number of sorted cells examined across all samples was some 98,000,000.

Points from the study as a whole: Shorter TCRB CDR3s, moderately but significantly so, were found in Type 1 diabetes patients in all four CD4+ subsets. These data did not resolve whether HLA type affects TCRB rearrangement.

The rearrangement links TRBV2 to TRBJ2-3, with 9 positions matching TRBD1. Source material: naive CD4+ T cells from blood. The TCR comes from a man aged 18 to 29 in good health. Here the CDR3 DNA reads TGTGCCAGCAGTGAATTGAGGACAGGGGGCACAGATACGCAGTATTTT. This translates into CASSELRTGGTDTQYF. Looking up the rest from reference TRBV2 and TRBJ2-3 gives the full variable domain: EPEVTQTPSHQVTQMGQEVILRCVPISNHLYFYWYRQILGQKVEFLVSFYNNEISEKSEIFDDQFSVERPDGSNFTLKIRSTKLEDSAMYFCASSELRTGGTDTQYFGPGTRLTVL.